Given below is one T cell receptor beta chain in context. Its target is not known. The sample originates from a study of CD8 T cells in ankylosing spondylitis. The TCR beta libraries were generated through quantitative 5'-RACE incorporating molecular barcodes. TCRdb reprocessed the 5' RACE reads via MiXCR and lists one record per CDR3 protein. The table shows hundreds of thousands of distinct CDR3 sequences, with 20% occurring only once. Study results and limitations: Seemingly characteristic of ankylosing spondylitis blood was a TCR beta motif consisting of roughly 8 highly homologous variants. Researchers report that disease-linked clones proved CD8+ and relatively rare in peripheral blood. Disease-linked clones reportedly showed significant enrichment in matched ankylosing spondylitis synovial fluid.

Sequencing was carried out using blood, either unsorted or a sorted T cell fraction (not recorded which). The clonotype originates from a male donor with ankylosing spondylitis or in good health (not recorded which).

CDR3 nucleotides: TGTGCCAGCAGTCCGACTAGCGGGGGGGGCATAGATACGCAGTATTTT. Its protein product is CASSPTSGGGIDTQYF. The chain has TRBV6-2 or TRBV6-3 and TRBJ2-3; 14 nucleotides align to TRBD2. With 5 bases clipped from V and 5 bases from J, the junction kept 6 bases outside the gene matches. In germline, CDR1 is MNHEY, CDR2 SVGEGT. The CDR3 is made up of 16 amino acids.